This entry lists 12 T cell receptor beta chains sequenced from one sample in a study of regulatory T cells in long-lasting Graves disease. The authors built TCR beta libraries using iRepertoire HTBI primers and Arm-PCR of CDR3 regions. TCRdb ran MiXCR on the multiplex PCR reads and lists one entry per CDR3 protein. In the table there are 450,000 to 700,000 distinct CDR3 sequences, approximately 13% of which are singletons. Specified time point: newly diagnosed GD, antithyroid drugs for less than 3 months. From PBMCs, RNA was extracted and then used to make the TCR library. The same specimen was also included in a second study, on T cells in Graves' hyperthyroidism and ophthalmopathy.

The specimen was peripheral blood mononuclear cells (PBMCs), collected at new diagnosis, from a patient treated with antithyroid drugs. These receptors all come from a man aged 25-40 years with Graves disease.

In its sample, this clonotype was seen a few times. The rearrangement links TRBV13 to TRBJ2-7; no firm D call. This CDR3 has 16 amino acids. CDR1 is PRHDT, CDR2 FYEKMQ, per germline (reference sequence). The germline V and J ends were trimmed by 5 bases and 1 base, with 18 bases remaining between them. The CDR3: CASSKTRAIGSYEQYF. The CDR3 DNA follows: TGTGCCAGCAGCAAGACCCGGGCCATTGGGTCCTACGAGCAGTACTTC. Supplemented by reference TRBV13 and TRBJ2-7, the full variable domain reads AAGVIQSPRHLIKEKRETATLKCYPIPRHDTVYWYQQGPGQDPQFLISFYEKMQSDKGSIPDRFSAQQFSDYHSELNMSSLELGDSALYFCASSKTRAIGSYEQYFGPGTRLTVT.

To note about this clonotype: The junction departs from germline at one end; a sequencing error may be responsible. The DNA for the CDR3 is TGTGCCAGCTCACCCGGGACAGGGGGCTCCTACCACACGCCTTTC. Protein product: CASSPGTGGSYHTPF. This chain uses TRBV18 with TRBJ2-6; 12 bases align to TRBD1. CDR1 KGHSH and CDR2 LQKENI come from the germline V gene. The CDR3 runs 15 residues.

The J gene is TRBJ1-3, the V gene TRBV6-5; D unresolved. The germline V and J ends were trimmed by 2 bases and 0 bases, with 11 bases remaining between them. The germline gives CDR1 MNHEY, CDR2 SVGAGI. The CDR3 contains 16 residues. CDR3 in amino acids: CASSYGSSSSGNTIYF. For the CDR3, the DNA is TGTGCCAGCAGTTACGGCAGCTCTAGCTCTGGAAACACCATATATTTT.

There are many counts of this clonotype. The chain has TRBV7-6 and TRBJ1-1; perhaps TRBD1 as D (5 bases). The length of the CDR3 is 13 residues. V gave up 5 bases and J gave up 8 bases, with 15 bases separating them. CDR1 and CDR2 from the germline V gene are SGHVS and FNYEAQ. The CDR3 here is CASSGDPGLEAFF. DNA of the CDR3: TGTGCCAGCAGCGGAGATCCGGGACTCGAAGCTTTCTTT.

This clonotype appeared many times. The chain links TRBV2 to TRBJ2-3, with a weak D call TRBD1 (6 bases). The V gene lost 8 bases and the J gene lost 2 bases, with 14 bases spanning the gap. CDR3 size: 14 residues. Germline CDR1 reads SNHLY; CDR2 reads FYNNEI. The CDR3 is CASQRDTTTDTQYF. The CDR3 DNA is TGTGCCAGCCAGAGGGACACAACCACAGATACGCAGTATTTT.

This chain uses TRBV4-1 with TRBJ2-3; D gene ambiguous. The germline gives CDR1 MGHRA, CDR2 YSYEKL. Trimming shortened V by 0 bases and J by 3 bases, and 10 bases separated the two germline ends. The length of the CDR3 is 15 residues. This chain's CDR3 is CASSQERMGTDTQYF. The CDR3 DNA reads TGCGCCAGCAGCCAAGAGAGGATGGGGACAGATACGCAGTATTTT.

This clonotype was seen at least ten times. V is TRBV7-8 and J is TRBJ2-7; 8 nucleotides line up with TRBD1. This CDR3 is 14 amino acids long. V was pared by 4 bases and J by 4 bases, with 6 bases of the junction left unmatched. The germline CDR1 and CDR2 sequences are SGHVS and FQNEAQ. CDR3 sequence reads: CASSYPGQVYEQYF. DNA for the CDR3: TGTGCCAGCAGCTACCCGGGACAGGTATACGAGCAGTACTTC. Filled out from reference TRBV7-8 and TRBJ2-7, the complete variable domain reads GAGVSQSPRYKVAKRGQDVALRCDPISGHVSLFWYQQALGQGPEFLTYFQNEAQLDKSGLPSDRFFAERPEGSVSTLKIQRTQQEDSAVYLCASSYPGQVYEQYFGPGTRLTVT.

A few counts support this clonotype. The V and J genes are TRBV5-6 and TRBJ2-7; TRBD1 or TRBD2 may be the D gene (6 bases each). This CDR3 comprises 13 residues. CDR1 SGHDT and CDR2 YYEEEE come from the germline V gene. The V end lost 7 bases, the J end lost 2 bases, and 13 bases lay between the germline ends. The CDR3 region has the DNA TGTGCCAGCCTCACTAGGGGGGCCTACGAGCAGTACTTC. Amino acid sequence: CASLTRGAYEQYF.

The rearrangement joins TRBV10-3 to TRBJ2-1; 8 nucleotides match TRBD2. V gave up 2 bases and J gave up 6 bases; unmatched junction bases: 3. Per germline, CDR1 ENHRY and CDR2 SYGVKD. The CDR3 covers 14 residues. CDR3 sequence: CAISETSGLNEQFF. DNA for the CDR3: TGTGCCATCAGTGAGACTAGCGGTCTCAATGAGCAGTTCTTC.

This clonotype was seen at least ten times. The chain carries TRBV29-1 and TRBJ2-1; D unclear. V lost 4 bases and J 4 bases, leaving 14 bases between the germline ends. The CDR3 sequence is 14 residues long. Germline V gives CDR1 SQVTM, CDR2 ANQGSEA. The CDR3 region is CSVGGGPLYNEQFF. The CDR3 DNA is TGCAGCGTTGGAGGCGGACCGCTTTACAATGAGCAGTTCTTC.

The CDR3 reads CASSLIGGTGLSYEQYF. The CDR3 bases are TGTGCCAGCAGCTTAATCGGAGGAACGGGTCTCTCCTACGAGCAGTACTTC. The J gene is TRBJ2-7, the V gene TRBV7-2; weak D call: TRBD2 (5 bases). V was trimmed by 2 bases and J by 0 bases, leaving 17 bases between them. Germline loops: CDR1 SGHTA, CDR2 FQGNSA. CDR3 length equals 17 residues. Full variable domain (outside the CDR3, taken from reference TRBV7-2 and TRBJ2-7): GAGVSQSPSNKVTEKGKDVELRCDPISGHTALYWYRQSLGQGLEFLIYFQGNSAPDKSGLPSDRFSAERTGGSVSTLTIQRTQQEDSAVYLCASSLIGGTGLSYEQYFGPGTRLTVT.

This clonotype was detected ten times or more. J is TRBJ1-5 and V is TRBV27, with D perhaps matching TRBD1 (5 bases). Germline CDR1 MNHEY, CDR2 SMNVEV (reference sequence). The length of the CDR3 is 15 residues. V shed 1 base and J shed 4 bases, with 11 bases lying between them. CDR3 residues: CASSLLGEGNQPQHF. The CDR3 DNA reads TGTGCCAGCAGTTTATTAGGGGAGGGGAATCAGCCCCAGCATTTT.